Detailed here is one T cell receptor beta chain. The source of the sample is a study of control samples from healthy donors and cancer patients. TCRdb's copy holds only in-frame clones and misses some; the assay was immunoSEQ multiplex PCR. The sample records over 110,000 clones, more than 85% being singletons. This sequence originates from a woman in her thirties in good health. The sample was blood.

The CDR3 DNA sequence: TGTGCCAGTTTGTTAGGCAGCGCGAGCTCTGGGGCCAACGTCCTGACTTTC. This translates into CASLLGSASSGANVLTF. The rearrangement joins TRBV19 to TRBJ2-6; D gene uncertain. Trimming took 8 bases from V and 0 from J, leaving 17 bases between them. This CDR3 is built from 17 residues. CDR1 is LNHDA and CDR2 is SQIVND in the germline V gene (reference sequence).